This T cell receptor (beta chain) is drawn from a study of T-cell memory formation after mild COVID-19. TCRdb re-called the 5' RACE reads with MiXCR, one entry per CDR3 protein. Altogether approximately 240,000 distinct CDR3 sequences are present, about a sixth being singletons, with the ten largest covering 3% to 4.5%. The CDR3 is made up of 15 amino acids. Germline CDR1 SGHVS, CDR2 FQNEAQ. Trimming took 5 bases from V and 4 from J, leaving 17 bases between them. The sequence was obtained from a man aged 18 to 30 who had mild COVID-19 (a few samples of this study predate the infection). Cell type and time point are not known. The sample comprised PBMCs or a T cell subset sorted from them (not recorded which). The rearrangement links TRBV7-8 to TRBJ1-1, with D unclear. CDR3 sequence: CASSPIESWSTEAFF. The CDR3 nucleotides are TGTGCCAGCAGCCCGATCGAATCGTGGTCCACTGAAGCTTTCTTT.